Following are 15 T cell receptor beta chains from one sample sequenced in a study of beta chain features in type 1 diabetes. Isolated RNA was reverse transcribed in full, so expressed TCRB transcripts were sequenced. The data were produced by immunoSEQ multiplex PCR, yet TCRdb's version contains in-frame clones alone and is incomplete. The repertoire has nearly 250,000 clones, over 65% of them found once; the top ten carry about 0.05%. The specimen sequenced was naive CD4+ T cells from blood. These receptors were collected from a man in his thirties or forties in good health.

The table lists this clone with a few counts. The CDR3 coding sequence is TGCAGCGTTGAAGAGGCACAGGGGAAGTACAATGAGCAGTTCTTC. Translation gives CSVEEAQGKYNEQFF. The chain combines TRBV29-1 with TRBJ2-1, with 7 bases matching TRBD1. V gave up 0 bases and J gave up 4 bases; unmatched junction bases: 6. This CDR3 has 15 amino acids. Germline CDR1 reads SQVTM; CDR2 reads ANQGSEA.

The CDR3 loop is CASGTGGYTDTQYF. The CDR3 nucleotides read TGTGCTAGTGGCACCGGAGGGTACACAGATACGCAGTATTTT. The V and J genes are TRBV12-5 and TRBJ2-3; D possibly corresponds to TRBD2 (6 bases). There are 14 residues in the CDR3. V lost 6 bases, J lost 2 bases, and 12 bases lay in between. Germline values: CDR1 LGHNT, CDR2 FRNRAP.

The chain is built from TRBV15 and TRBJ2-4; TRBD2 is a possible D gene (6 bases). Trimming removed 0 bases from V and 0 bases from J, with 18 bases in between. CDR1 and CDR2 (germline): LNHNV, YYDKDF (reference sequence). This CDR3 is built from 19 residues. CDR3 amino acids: CATSRDEASGRLAKNIQYF. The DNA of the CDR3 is TGTGCCACCAGCAGAGATGAGGCGTCGGGGAGGTTAGCCAAAAACATTCAGTACTTC. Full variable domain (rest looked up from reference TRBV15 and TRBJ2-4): DAMVIQNPRYQVTQFGKPVTLSCSQTLNHNVMYWYQQKSSQAPKLLFHYYDKDFNNEADTPDNFQSRRPNTSFCFLDIRSPGLGDTAMYLCATSRDEASGRLAKNIQYFGAGTRLSVL.

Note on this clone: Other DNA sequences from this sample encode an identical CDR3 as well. This chain's CDR3 is CASSLAGSTDTQYF. The CDR3 nucleotides are TGCGCCAGCAGCTTGGCGGGAAGCACAGATACGCAGTATTTT. This chain joins TRBV5-1 and TRBJ2-3, with D perhaps TRBD2 (5 bases). Trimming took 0 bases from V and 0 from J, leaving 5 bases between them. The CDR3 extends over 14 amino acids. Per germline, CDR1 SGHRS and CDR2 YFSETQ.

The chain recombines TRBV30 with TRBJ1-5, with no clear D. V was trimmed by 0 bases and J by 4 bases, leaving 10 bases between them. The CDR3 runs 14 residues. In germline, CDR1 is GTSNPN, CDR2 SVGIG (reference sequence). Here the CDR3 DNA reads TGTGCCTGGAGTGTAATGGGGATAAATCAGCCCCAGCATTTT. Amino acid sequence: CAWSVMGINQPQHF.

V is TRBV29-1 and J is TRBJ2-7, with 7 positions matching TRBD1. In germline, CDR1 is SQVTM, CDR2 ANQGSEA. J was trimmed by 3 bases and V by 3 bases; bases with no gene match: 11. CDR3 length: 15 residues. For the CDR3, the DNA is TGCAGCGTTGAGGGACAGTCTCCTTCTATCTACGAGCAGTACTTC. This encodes CSVEGQSPSIYEQYF.

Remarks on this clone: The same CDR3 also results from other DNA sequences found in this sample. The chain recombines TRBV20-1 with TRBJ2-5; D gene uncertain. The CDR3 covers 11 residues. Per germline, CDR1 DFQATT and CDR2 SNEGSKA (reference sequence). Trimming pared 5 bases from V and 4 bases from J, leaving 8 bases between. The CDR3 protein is CSARLAETQYF. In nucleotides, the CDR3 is TGCAGTGCTCGTTTAGCAGAGACCCAGTACTTC.

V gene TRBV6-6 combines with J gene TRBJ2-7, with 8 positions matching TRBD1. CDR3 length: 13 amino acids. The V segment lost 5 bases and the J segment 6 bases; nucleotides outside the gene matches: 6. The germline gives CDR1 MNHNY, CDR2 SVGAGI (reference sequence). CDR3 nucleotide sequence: TGTGCCAGCAGTACGGGACAGGTTAGCGAGCAGTACTTC. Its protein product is CASSTGQVSEQYF.

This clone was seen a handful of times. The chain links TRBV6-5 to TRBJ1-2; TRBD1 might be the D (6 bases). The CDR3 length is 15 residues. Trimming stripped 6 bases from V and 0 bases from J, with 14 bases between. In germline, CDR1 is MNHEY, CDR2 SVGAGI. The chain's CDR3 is CASSRTTGTNYGYTF. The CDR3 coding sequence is TGTGCCAGCAGCCGAACGACAGGAACTAACTATGGCTACACCTTC.

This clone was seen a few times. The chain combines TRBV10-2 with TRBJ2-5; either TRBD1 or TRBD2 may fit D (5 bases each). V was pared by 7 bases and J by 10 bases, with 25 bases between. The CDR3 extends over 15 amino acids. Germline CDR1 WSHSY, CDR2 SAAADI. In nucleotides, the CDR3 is TGCGCCAGCACCGGGACCGGGAACGATCTTGAAGGCCAGTACTTC. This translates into CASTGTGNDLEGQYF.

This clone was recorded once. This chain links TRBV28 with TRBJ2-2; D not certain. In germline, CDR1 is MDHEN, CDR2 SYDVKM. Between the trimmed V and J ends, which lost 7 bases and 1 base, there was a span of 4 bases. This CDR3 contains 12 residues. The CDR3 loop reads CASNQNTGELFF. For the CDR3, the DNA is TGTGCCAGCAACCAGAACACCGGGGAGCTGTTTTTT. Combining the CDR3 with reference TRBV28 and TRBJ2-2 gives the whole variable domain DVKVTQSSRYLVKRTGEKVFLECVQDMDHENMFWYRQDPGLGLRLIYFSYDVKMKEKGDIPEGYSVSREKKERFSLILESASTNQTSMYLCASNQNTGELFFGEGSRLTVL.

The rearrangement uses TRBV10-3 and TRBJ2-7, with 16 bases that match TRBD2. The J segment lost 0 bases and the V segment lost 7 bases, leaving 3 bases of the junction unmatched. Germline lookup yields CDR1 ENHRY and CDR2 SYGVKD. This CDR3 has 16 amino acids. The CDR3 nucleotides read TGTGCCATCATGGGACTAGCGGGAGGGATCTCCTACGAGCAGTACTTC. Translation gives CAIMGLAGGISYEQYF.

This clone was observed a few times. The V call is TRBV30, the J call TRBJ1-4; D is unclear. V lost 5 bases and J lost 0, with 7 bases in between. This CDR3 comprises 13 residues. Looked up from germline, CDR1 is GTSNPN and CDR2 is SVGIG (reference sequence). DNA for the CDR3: TGTGCCTGGGCCAGTTCAACTAATGAAAAACTGTTTTTT. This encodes CAWASSTNEKLFF.

In DNA, the CDR3 is TGTGCCAGCTCACCGCAGGCCCTCTCTGGAAACACCATATATTTT. Encoded protein: CASSPQALSGNTIYF. The V call is TRBV18, the J call TRBJ1-3; D is undetermined. The length of the CDR3 is 15 residues. Germline CDR1 and CDR2: KGHSH and LQKENI. V was trimmed by 3 bases and J by 0 bases, leaving 9 bases between them.

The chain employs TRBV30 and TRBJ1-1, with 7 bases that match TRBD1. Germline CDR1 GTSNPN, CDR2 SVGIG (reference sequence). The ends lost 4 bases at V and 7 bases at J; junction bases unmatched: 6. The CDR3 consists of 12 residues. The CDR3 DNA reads TGTGCCTGGAACAGGGGCTCGGATGAAGCTTTCTTT. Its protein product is CAWNRGSDEAFF.